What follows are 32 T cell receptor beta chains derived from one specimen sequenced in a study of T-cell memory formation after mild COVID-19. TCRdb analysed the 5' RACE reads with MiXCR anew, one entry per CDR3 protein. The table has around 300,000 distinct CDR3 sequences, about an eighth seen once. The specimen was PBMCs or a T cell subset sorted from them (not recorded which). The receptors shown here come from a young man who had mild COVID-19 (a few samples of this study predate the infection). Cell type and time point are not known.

The CDR3 DNA sequence: TGCGCCAGCAGCGTACAGGGGTCTATGAACACTGAAGCTTTCTTT. Protein sequence: CASSVQGSMNTEAFF. The chain links TRBV4-3 to TRBJ1-1; the match to TRBD1 covers 7 bases. The CDR3 is 15 residues long. Germline V gene data show CDR1 as LGHNA and CDR2 as YSLEER. With V trimmed by 5 bases and J by 0 bases, 6 bases remained unmatched.

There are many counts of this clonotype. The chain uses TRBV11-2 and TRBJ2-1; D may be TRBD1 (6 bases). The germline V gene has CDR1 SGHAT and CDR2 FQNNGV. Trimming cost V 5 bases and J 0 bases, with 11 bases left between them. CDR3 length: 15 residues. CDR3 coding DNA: TGTGCCAGCAGCAGTACAGGGAGCTCCTACAATGAGCAGTTCTTC. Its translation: CASSSTGSSYNEQFF.

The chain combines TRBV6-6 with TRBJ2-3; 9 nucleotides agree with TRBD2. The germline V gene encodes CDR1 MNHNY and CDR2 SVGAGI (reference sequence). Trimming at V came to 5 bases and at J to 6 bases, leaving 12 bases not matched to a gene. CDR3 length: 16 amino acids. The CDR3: CASSTSAQRGVDTQYF. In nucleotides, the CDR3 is TGTGCCAGCAGTACCTCCGCGCAGCGGGGGGTGGATACGCAGTATTTT.

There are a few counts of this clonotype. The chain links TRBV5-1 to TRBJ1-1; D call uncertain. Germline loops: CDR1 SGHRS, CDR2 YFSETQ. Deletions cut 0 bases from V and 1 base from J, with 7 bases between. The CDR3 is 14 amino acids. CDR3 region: CASSLEGQNTEAFF. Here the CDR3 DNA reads TGCGCCAGCAGCTTGGAAGGGCAGAACACTGAAGCTTTCTTT.

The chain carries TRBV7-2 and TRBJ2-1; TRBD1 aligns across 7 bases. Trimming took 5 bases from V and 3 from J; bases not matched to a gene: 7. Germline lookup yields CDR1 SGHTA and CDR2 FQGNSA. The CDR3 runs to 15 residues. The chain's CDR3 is CASSLSQGVYNEQFF. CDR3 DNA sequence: TGTGCCAGCAGCCTGAGCCAGGGGGTCTACAATGAGCAGTTCTTC.

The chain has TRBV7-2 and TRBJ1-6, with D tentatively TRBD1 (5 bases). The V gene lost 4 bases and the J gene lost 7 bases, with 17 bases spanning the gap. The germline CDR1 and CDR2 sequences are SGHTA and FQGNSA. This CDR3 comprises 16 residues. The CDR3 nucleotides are TGTGCCAGCAGCTCCCTTAACGTTCAGGGAAATTCACCCCTCCACTTT. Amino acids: CASSSLNVQGNSPLHF.

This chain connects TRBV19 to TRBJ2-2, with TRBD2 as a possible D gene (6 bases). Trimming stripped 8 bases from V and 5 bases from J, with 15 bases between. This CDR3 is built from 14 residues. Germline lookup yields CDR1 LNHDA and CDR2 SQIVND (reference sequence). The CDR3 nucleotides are TGTGCCAGTCTTGCAGTTGGGAGGACCGGGGAGCTGTTTTTT. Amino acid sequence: CASLAVGRTGELFF. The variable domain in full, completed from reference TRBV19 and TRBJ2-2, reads DGGITQSPKYLFRKEGQNVTLSCEQNLNHDAMYWYRQDPGQGLRLIYYSQIVNDFQKGDIAEGYSVSREKKESFPLTVTSAQKNPTAFYLCASLAVGRTGELFFGEGSRLTVL.

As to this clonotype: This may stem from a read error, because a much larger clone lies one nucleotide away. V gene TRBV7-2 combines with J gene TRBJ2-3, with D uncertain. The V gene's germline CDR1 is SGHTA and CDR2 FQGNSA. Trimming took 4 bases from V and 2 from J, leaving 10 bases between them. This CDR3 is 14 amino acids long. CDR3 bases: TGTGCCAGCAGCTGGGTAGGGAACACAGATACGCAGTATTTT. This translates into CASSWVGNTDTQYF.

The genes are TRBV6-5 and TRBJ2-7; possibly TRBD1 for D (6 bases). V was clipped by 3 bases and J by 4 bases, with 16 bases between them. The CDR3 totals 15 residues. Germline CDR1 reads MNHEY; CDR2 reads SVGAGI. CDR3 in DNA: TGTGCCAGCAGTTATAGGGTCAGGGGTAGGTACGAGCAGTACTTC. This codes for CASSYRVRGRYEQYF.

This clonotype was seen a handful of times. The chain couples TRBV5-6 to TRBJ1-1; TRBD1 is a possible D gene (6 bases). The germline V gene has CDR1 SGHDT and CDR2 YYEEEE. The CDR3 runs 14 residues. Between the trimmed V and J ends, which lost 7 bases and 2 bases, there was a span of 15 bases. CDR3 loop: CASGHTGLNTEAFF. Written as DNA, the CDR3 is TGTGCCAGCGGACATACAGGGCTCAACACTGAAGCTTTCTTT.

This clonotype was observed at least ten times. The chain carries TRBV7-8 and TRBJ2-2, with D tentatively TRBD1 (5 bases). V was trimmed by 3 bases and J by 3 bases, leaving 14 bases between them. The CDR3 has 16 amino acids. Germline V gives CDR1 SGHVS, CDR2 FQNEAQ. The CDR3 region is CASSLVRVQDTGELFF. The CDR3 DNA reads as TGTGCCAGCAGCTTGGTCAGGGTGCAGGACACCGGGGAGCTGTTTTTT.

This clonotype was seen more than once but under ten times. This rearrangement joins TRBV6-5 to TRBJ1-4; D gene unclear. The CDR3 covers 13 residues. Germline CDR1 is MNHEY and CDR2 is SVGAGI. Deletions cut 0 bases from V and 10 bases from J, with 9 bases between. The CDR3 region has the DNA TGTGCCAGCAGTTACTCGATCCGGGGAAAACTGTTTTTT. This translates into CASSYSIRGKLFF.

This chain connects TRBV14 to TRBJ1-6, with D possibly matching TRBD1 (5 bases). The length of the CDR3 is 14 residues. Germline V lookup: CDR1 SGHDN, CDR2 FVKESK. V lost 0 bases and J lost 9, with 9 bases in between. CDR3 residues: CASSQDRRGSPLHF. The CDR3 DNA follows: TGTGCCAGCAGCCAAGATAGGAGGGGTTCACCCCTCCACTTT.

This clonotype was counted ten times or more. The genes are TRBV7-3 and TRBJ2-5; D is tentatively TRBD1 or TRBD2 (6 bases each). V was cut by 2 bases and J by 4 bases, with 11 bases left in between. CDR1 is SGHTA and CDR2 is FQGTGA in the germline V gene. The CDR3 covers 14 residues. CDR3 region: CASSLQGGGETQYF. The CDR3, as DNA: TGTGCCAGCAGCTTACAAGGGGGAGGAGAGACCCAGTACTTC.

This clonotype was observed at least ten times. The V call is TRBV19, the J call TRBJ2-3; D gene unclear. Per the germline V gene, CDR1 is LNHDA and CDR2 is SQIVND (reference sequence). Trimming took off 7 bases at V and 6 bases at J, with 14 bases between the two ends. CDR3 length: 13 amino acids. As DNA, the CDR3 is TGTGCCAGTAACCCCCGCGTCGGCGATACGCAGTATTTT. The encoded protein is CASNPRVGDTQYF.

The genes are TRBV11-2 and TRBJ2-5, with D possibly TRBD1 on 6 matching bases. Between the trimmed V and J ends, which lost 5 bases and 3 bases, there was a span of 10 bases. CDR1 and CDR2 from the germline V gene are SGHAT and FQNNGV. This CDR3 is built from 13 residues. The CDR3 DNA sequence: TGTGCCAGCAGCCAGGACAGAGAAGAGACCCAGTACTTC. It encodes CASSQDREETQYF.

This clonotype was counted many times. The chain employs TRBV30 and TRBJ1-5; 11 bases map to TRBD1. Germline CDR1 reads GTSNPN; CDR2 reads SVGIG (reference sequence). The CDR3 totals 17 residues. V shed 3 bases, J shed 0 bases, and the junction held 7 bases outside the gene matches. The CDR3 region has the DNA TGTGCCTGGAGCCGCGGGACAGGGGGATATAGCAATCAGCCCCAGCATTTT. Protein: CAWSRGTGGYSNQPQHF.

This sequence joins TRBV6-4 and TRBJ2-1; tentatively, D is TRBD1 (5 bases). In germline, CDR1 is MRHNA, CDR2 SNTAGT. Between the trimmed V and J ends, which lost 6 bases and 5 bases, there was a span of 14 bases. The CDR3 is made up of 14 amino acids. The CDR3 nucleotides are TGTGCCAGCAGCCAGGGCTTTGGGGACAATGAGCAGTTCTTC. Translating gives CASSQGFGDNEQFF.

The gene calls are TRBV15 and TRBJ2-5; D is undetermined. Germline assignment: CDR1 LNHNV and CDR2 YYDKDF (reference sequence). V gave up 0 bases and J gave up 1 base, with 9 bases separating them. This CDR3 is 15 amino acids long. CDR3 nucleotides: TGTGCCACCAGCAGAGAGGGGTCCCGCCAAGAGACCCAGTACTTC. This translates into CATSREGSRQETQYF.

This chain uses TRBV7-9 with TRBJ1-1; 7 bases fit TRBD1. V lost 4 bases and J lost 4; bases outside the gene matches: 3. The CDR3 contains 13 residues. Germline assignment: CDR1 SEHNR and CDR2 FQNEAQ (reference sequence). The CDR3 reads CASSSGQITEAFF. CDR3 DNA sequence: TGTGCCAGCAGCTCGGGACAGATCACTGAAGCTTTCTTT.

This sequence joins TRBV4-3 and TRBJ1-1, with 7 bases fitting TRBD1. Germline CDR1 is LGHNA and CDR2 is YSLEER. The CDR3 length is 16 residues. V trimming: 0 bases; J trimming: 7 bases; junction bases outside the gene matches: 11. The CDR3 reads CASSQEVRGGGDEAFF. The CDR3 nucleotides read TGCGCCAGCAGCCAAGAGGTTCGAGGGGGCGGGGATGAAGCTTTCTTT.

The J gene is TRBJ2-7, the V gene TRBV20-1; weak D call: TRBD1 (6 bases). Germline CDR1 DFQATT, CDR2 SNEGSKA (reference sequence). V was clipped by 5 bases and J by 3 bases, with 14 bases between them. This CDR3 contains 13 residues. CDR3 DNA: TGCAGTGCTGAGACGGGACAAGGCTACGAGCAGTACGTC. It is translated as CSAETGQGYEQYV.

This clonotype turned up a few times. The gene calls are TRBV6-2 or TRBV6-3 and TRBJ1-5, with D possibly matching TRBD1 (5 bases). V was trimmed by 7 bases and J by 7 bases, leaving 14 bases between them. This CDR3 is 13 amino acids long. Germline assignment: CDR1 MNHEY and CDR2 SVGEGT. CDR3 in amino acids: CASTVTGGQPQHF. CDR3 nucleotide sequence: TGTGCCAGCACCGTAACGGGGGGACAGCCCCAGCATTTT.

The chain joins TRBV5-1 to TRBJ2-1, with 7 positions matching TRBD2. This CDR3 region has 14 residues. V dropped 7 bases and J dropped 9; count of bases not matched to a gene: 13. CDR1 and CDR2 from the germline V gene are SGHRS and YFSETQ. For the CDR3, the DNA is TGCGCCAGCCGGCGCGGGGGAGTCGACCTTGAGCAGTTCTTC. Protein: CASRRGGVDLEQFF.

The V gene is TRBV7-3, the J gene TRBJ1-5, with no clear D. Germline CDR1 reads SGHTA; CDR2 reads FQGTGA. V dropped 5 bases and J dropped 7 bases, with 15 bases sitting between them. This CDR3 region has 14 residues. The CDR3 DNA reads TGTGCCAGCAGCGAACCTGAGGGCCGACAGCCCCAGCATTTT. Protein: CASSEPEGRQPQHF.

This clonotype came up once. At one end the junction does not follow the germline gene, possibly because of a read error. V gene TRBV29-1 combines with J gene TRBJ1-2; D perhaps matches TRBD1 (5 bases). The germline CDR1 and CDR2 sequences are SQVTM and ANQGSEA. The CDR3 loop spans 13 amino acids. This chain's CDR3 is CSSIHGGSGGFTF. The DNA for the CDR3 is TGCAGCTCAATACATGGGGGGTCGGGAGGCTTCACCTTC.

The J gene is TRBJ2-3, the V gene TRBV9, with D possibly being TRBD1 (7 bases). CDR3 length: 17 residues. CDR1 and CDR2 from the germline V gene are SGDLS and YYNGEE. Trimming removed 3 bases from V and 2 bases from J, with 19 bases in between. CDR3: CASSGRGETGLTDTQYF. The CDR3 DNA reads TGTGCCAGCAGCGGGAGGGGGGAGACAGGGCTCACAGATACGCAGTATTTT.

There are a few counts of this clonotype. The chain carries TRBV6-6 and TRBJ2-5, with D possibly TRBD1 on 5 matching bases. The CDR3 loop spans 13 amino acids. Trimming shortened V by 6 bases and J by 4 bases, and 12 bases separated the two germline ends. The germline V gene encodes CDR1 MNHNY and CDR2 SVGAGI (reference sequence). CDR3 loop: CASRRGHGETQYF. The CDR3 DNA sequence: TGTGCCAGCAGACGTGGACACGGAGAGACCCAGTACTTC.

The CDR3 reads CASTGRANTEAFF. In nucleotides, the CDR3 is TGTGCCAGTACAGGGCGGGCAAACACTGAAGCTTTCTTT. The V call is TRBV12-1, the J call TRBJ1-1; TRBD1, the table's D call, was not compared with the DNA. TRBV12-1 corresponds to a pseudogene. CDR3 length: 13 amino acids.

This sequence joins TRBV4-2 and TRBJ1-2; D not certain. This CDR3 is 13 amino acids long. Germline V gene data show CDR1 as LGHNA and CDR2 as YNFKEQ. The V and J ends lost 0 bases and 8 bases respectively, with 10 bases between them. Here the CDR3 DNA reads TGTGCCAGCAGCCAAGAAGTCGCGTGGGGCTACACCTTC. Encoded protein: CASSQEVAWGYTF.

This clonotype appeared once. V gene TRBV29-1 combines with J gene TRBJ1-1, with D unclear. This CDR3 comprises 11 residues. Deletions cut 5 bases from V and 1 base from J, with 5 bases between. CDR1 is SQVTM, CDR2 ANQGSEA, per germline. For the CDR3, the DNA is TGCAGCGTTCGCAAGAACACTGAAGCTTTCTTT. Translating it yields CSVRKNTEAFF.

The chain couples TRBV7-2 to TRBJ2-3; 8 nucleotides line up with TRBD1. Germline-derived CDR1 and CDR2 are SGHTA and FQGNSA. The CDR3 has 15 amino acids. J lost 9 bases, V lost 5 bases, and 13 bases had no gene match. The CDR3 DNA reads TGTGCCAGCAGCCCTAGTAGCGGACAGGGCTCGACGCAGTATTTT. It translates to CASSPSSGQGSTQYF.